This T cell receptor (beta chain) emerged from a study of blood T cell repertoires in COVID-19. Germline V lookup: CDR1 MNHEY, CDR2 SMNVEV (reference sequence). The V end was cut by 2 bases, the J end by 5 bases, with 13 bases between. The CDR3 is 14 residues long. The table came from immunoSEQ multiplex PCR; TCRdb's copy has only in-frame clones and leaves some out. This table has around 320,000 clones, 65% to 90% appearing once. The material sequenced was peripheral blood. V is TRBV27 and J is TRBJ2-7; the D is unclear. This TCR derives from a human donor in a cohort sampled during active COVID-19. The CDR3 bases are TGTGCCAGCAGTTTACTAGGTAGCAAGAACGAGCAGTACTTC. It yields the protein CASSLLGSKNEQYF.